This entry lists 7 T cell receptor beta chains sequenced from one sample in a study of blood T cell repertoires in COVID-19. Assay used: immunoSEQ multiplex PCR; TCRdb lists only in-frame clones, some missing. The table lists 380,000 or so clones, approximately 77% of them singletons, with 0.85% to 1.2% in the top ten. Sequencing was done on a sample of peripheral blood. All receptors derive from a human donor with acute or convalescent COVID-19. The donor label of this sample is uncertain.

CDR3 amino acids: CASSIDGQVSTGELFF. Written as DNA, the CDR3 is TGTGCCAGTAGTATCGACGGACAGGTCAGCACCGGGGAGCTGTTTTTT. This chain links TRBV19 with TRBJ2-2, with 7 bases lining up with TRBD1. The CDR3 consists of 16 residues. The ends lost 3 bases at V and 4 bases at J; junction bases unmatched: 8. Germline CDR1 is LNHDA and CDR2 is SQIVND (reference sequence).

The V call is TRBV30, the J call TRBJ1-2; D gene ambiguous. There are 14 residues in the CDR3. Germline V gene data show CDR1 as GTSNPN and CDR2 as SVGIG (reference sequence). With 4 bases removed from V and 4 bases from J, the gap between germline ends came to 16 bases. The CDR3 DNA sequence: TGTGCCTGGAAAGGGAATCGGGCGGGCTATGGCTACACCTTC. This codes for CAWKGNRAGYGYTF.

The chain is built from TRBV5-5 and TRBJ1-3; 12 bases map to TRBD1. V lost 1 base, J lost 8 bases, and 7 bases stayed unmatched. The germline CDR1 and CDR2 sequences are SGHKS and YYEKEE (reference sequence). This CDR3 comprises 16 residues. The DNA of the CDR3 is TGTGCCAGCAGCTTGCAGGGGACAGGGGGCTTGGACACCATATATTTT. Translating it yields CASSLQGTGGLDTIYF.

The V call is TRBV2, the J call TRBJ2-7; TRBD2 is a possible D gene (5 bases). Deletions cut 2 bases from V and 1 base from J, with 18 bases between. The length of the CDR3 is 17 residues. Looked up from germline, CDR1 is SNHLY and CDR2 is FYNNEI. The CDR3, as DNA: TGTGCCAGCAGTGAATCTCACGTCGTGGGGAGTTCCTACGAGCAGTACTTC. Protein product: CASSESHVVGSSYEQYF.

DNA of the CDR3: TGTGCCAGCAGCCGAGGCCAATCCTACGAGCAGTACTTC. Translated, it gives CASSRGQSYEQYF. This sequence joins TRBV6-6 and TRBJ2-7; no firm D call. Per germline, CDR1 MNHNY and CDR2 SVGAGI (reference sequence). CDR3 size: 13 residues. The germline V and J ends were trimmed by 6 bases and 1 base, with 10 bases remaining between them.

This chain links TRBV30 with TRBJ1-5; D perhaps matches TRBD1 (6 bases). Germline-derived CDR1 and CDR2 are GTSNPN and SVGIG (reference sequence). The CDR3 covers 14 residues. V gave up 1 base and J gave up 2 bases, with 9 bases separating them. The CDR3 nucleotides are TGTGCCTGGAGTGCTAGACAGGGCAATCAGCCCCAGCATTTT. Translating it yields CAWSARQGNQPQHF.

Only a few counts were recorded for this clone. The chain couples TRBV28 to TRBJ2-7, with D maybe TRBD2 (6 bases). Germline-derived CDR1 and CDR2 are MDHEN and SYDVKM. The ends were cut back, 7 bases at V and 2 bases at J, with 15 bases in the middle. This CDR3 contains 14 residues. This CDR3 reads CASTLGGRAYEQYF. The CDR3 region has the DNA TGTGCCAGCACCCTGGGGGGTAGGGCCTACGAGCAGTACTTC. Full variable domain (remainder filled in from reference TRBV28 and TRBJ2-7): DVKVTQSSRYLVKRTGEKVFLECVQDMDHENMFWYRQDPGLGLRLIYFSYDVKMKEKGDIPEGYSVSREKKERFSLILESASTNQTSMYLCASTLGGRAYEQYFGPGTRLTVT.